This entry features one T cell receptor (beta chain) sequence. Its target is not known. The length of the CDR3 is 15 residues. V shed 4 bases, J shed 9 bases, and the junction held 8 bases outside the gene matches. CDR1 is SGHNT and CDR2 is YYREEE in the germline V gene (reference sequence). The data were obtained in a study of OX40 agonist ivuxolimab in advanced cancers. Study-wide background: Ivuxolimab is a fully human IgG2 antibody that activates OX40 (CD134). Recorded diagnoses for dose-escalation patients were hepatocellular carcinoma, melanoma, renal cell or head and neck cancer.

Notes on the study in general: In CD8+ T cells, expanded clones were on average more numerous than in CD4+.

The method was immunoSEQ multiplex PCR; TCRdb's version includes in-frame clones alone and lacks a portion of them. Of 85,000 to 90,000 clones in the sample, roughly 92% were seen once. The chain is built from TRBV5-4 and TRBJ2-1, with 12 bases fitting TRBD1. The specimen comprised CD4+ or CD8+ T cells sorted from blood, sampled in a trial of the OX40 agonist ivuxolimab. This receptor was identified in an adult with an advanced solid tumor such as melanoma, head and neck, liver or kidney cancer. The CDR3: CASSKPGQGAGEQFF. The CDR3 DNA sequence: TGTGCCAGCAGCAAGCCGGGACAGGGGGCAGGTGAGCAGTTCTTC.